This T cell receptor beta chain was identified in a study of cytomegalovirus exposure and HLA in healthy donors. The PCR used 60 Vbeta and 13 Jbeta primers. The data were produced by immunoSEQ multiplex PCR, yet TCRdb's version contains in-frame clones alone and is incomplete. The sample includes about 170,000 clones, 84% of them seen just once. This clone has just one count. Its antigen is unknown. This CDR3 has 15 residues. Trimming removed 3 bases from V and 0 bases from J; junction bases left unmatched: 2. The germline CDR1 and CDR2 sequences are MDHEN and SYDVKM. Findings and caveats of the study: Exclusion applied to some V segments, including TRBV6-2 and TRBV6-3, as they were indistinguishable.

V is TRBV28 and J is TRBJ1-2, with 9 bases that match TRBD1. Specimen: PBMCs. This sequence originates from a boy between 2 and 10 years old in good health and CMV-seronegative. The CDR3 sequence is CASSFRQGANYGYTF. In DNA form, the CDR3 reads TGTGCCAGCAGTTTTCGACAGGGGGCTAACTATGGCTACACCTTC.